What follows are 26 T cell receptor beta chains derived from one specimen sequenced in a study of blood T cell repertoires in COVID-19. Assay: immunoSEQ multiplex PCR; the TCRdb copy retains only in-frame clones and omits some. The top ten clones hold around 12% of a sample with some 200,000 clones, 81% of them seen once. Sequencing used peripheral blood. These receptors all stem from a woman aged 80 or over with COVID-19, enrolled during active disease.

There are a few counts of this clone. The V and J genes are TRBV4-1 and TRBJ2-7; a possible D gene is TRBD1 (5 bases). Germline lookup yields CDR1 MGHRA and CDR2 YSYEKL. CDR3 length: 16 residues. V shed 4 bases and J shed 4 bases, with 20 bases lying between them. The CDR3 sequence: CASSPEEAKRGYEQYF. The CDR3 DNA reads as TGCGCCAGCAGCCCTGAAGAGGCAAAAAGGGGTTACGAGCAGTACTTC.

The chain couples TRBV7-6 to TRBJ2-7; D is unresolved. The V and J ends lost 2 bases and 7 bases respectively, with 15 bases between them. From germline, CDR1 is SGHVS and CDR2 FNYEAQ. The CDR3 has 14 amino acids. The DNA of the CDR3 is TGTGCCAGCAGCTTATTCAGCGCCTCTACGGAGCAGTACTTC. It encodes CASSLFSASTEQYF. The full variable domain, its missing parts supplied by reference TRBV7-6 and TRBJ2-7, is GAGVSQSPRYKVTKRGQDVALRCDPISGHVSLYWYRQALGQGPEFLTYFNYEAQQDKSGLPNDRFSAERPEGSISTLTIQRTEQRDSAMYRCASSLFSASTEQYFGPGTRLTVT.

The V and J genes are TRBV23-1 and TRBJ2-7; 7 bases map to TRBD2. TRBV23-1 is flagged as an ORF with uncertain function. The CDR3 is made up of 11 amino acids. Losses at the gene ends were 9 bases for V and 6 bases for J; bases not matched to a gene: 5. Here the CDR3 reads CASQSGGEQYF. The CDR3 coding sequence is TGCGCCAGTCAATCGGGGGGCGAGCAGTACTTC.

This clone has only one observation. This chain joins TRBV4-2 and TRBJ2-5; possibly TRBD2 for D (5 bases). Deletions cut 4 bases from V and 5 bases from J, with 17 bases between. This CDR3 has 15 residues. Germline CDR1 reads LGHNA; CDR2 reads YNFKEQ. The CDR3 is CASSPGKLVGETQYF. CDR3 nucleotide sequence: TGTGCCAGCAGCCCGGGAAAACTAGTGGGGGAGACCCAGTACTTC.

The chain recombines TRBV6-2 or TRBV6-3 with TRBJ2-3; weak D call: TRBD1 (5 bases). The length of the CDR3 is 17 residues. Germline V gives CDR1 MNHEY, CDR2 SVGEGT. V gave up 2 bases and J gave up 0 bases, with 15 bases separating them. CDR3 in amino acids: CASSYPPTGPSTDTQYF. The DNA of the CDR3 is TGTGCCAGCAGTTACCCTCCAACAGGTCCTAGCACAGATACGCAGTATTTT.

This chain joins TRBV7-2 and TRBJ2-7, with 7 bases that match TRBD2. This CDR3 contains 15 residues. The trim removed 2 bases at V and 1 base at J, leaving 5 bases unmatched. Germline CDR1 and CDR2: SGHTA and FQGNSA. In DNA form, the CDR3 reads TGTGCCAGCAGCTTACATGGCGGGAGTTCCTACGAGCAGTACTTC. This sequence encodes CASSLHGGSSYEQYF.

The gene calls are TRBV5-1 and TRBJ2-1; 7 nucleotides match TRBD2. J lost 0 bases, V lost 4 bases, and 4 bases had no gene match. The CDR3 has 15 amino acids. Per germline, CDR1 SGHRS and CDR2 YFSETQ. CDR3 sequence reads: CASSPGGSSYNEQFF. In nucleotides, the CDR3 is TGCGCCAGCAGCCCCGGGGGGAGCTCCTACAATGAGCAGTTCTTC.

The rearrangement uses TRBV27 and TRBJ2-1, with D possibly TRBD2 on 5 matching bases. Germline V gene lookup returns CDR1 MNHEY and CDR2 SMNVEV (reference sequence). CDR3 length equals 14 residues. The V and J ends lost 3 bases and 0 bases respectively, with 6 bases between them. DNA of the CDR3: TGTGCCAGCAGTTTGGGGAGCTCCTACAATGAGCAGTTCTTC. It codes for CASSLGSSYNEQFF.

The rearrangement links TRBV4-3 to TRBJ2-1; 8 nucleotides align to TRBD1. Germline values: CDR1 LGHNA, CDR2 YSLEER. This CDR3 has 15 amino acids. V shed 0 bases, J shed 4 bases, and the junction held 2 bases outside the gene matches. DNA of the CDR3: TGCGCCAGCAGCCAAGAACAGGGGGTGTACAATGAGCAGTTCTTC. Amino acid sequence: CASSQEQGVYNEQFF.

The genes are TRBV7-2 and TRBJ2-2, with TRBD2 identical over 7 bases. Germline CDR1 and CDR2: SGHTA and FQGNSA. The CDR3 sequence is 12 residues long. V was pared by 4 bases and J by 8 bases, with 1 base of the junction left unmatched. CDR3 residues: CASSWGLGELFF. In DNA, the CDR3 is TGTGCCAGCAGCTGGGGACTAGGGGAGCTGTTTTTT. Full variable domain (outside the CDR3, taken from reference TRBV7-2 and TRBJ2-2): GAGVSQSPSNKVTEKGKDVELRCDPISGHTALYWYRQSLGQGLEFLIYFQGNSAPDKSGLPSDRFSAERTGGSVSTLTIQRTQQEDSAVYLCASSWGLGELFFGEGSRLTVL.

The chain carries TRBV7-9 and TRBJ2-5, with D possibly TRBD2 on 6 matching bases. Germline assignment: CDR1 SEHNR and CDR2 FQNEAQ (reference sequence). CDR3 length equals 15 residues. Trimming left V 3 bases short and J 3 bases short, with 14 bases between. The CDR3 DNA reads TGTGCCAGCAGCTTTACCGGGAGCCCAAAAGAGACCCAGTACTTC. Translating gives CASSFTGSPKETQYF.

The chain couples TRBV6-2 or TRBV6-3 to TRBJ2-3, with D hard to call. Germline V gene data show CDR1 as MNHEY and CDR2 as SVGEGT. V lost 1 base, J lost 0 bases, and 8 bases lay in between. The CDR3 sequence is 15 residues long. The CDR3: CASSYWADSTDTQYF. The CDR3 DNA reads TGTGCCAGCAGTTACTGGGCAGACAGCACAGATACGCAGTATTTT.

The chain has TRBV27 and TRBJ1-6; 7 bases align to TRBD1. The CDR3 spans 17 residues. V shed 6 bases and J 3 bases; nucleotides not matched to a gene: 11. From germline, CDR1 is MNHEY and CDR2 SMNVEV (reference sequence). CDR3 in DNA: TGTGCCAGCAGGAGATTCGTGGGGACAGACTATAATTCACCCCTCCACTTT. It specifies CASRRFVGTDYNSPLHF.

This clone was seen only a few times. The rearrangement links TRBV18 to TRBJ1-6; unclear D gene. Germline V CDR1 and CDR2: KGHSH, LQKENI. V lost 3 bases to trimming and J lost 10 bases, with 13 bases between them. The CDR3 has 14 residues. The CDR3 region has the DNA TGTGCCAGCTCACCCCGACATGTTGGATCACCCCTCCACTTT. Translation: CASSPRHVGSPLHF.

The chain links TRBV6-5 to TRBJ2-1, with 8 bases identical to TRBD2. With 6 bases clipped from V and 8 bases from J, the junction kept 12 bases outside the gene matches. Germline V gene sequence: CDR1 MNHEY, CDR2 SVGAGI. CDR3 size: 15 residues. The CDR3 bases are TGTGCCAGCAGCGTTAGCGGGAACAGGGAACATGAGCAGTTCTTC. It translates to CASSVSGNREHEQFF.

This chain joins TRBV4-2 and TRBJ2-1, with D hard to call. Trimming cost V 0 bases and J 0 bases, with 6 bases left between them. This CDR3 has 15 amino acids. Germline CDR1 LGHNA, CDR2 YNFKEQ. Here the CDR3 DNA reads TGTGCCAGCAGCCAAGAATCCGGCTCCTACAATGAGCAGTTCTTC. The encoded protein is CASSQESGSYNEQFF.

The chain is built from TRBV29-1 and TRBJ2-5; 11 positions match TRBD2. V was clipped by 6 bases and J by 5 bases; unmatched bases: 17. Per the germline V gene, CDR1 is SQVTM and CDR2 is ANQGSEA. This CDR3 comprises 17 residues. The CDR3 protein is CSVHRTSGLKMWETQYF. In DNA, the CDR3 is TGCAGCGTCCACCGGACTAGCGGGCTAAAGATGTGGGAGACCCAGTACTTC.

V and J are TRBV5-6 and TRBJ1-2; 8 bases align to TRBD1. Germline V gene data show CDR1 as SGHDT and CDR2 as YYEEEE. The CDR3 has 18 amino acids. V lost 0 bases to trimming and J lost 0 bases; unmatched junction nucleotides: 10. For the CDR3, the DNA is TGTGCCAGCAGCTTGGGTTTCGGCAGGGGGCGAGCTAACTATGGCTACACCTTC. Residues: CASSLGFGRGRANYGYTF.

The chain couples TRBV7-8 to TRBJ2-3; D is perhaps TRBD2 (6 bases). The germline gives CDR1 SGHVS, CDR2 FQNEAQ. The CDR3 is 15 residues long. The V end was cut by 0 bases, the J end by 1 base, with 8 bases between. CDR3 nucleotide sequence: TGTGCCAGCAGCTTAGCGTCTAGCGGCACAGATACGCAGTATTTT. It codes for CASSLASSGTDTQYF.

In its sample, this clone was seen a few times. Its ends do not fully match the called genes, so a read error is possible. The rearrangement joins TRBV18 to TRBJ1-1; weak D call: TRBD1 (6 bases). CDR1 is KGHSH, CDR2 LQKENI, per germline. This CDR3 is 13 amino acids long. The CDR3 DNA is TGTGCCAGCTCACCACCGAACAGGGCTGATGCTTTCTTT. This sequence encodes CASSPPNRADAFF. Variable domain in full (rest from reference TRBV18 and TRBJ1-1): NAGVMQNPRHLVRRRGQEARLRCSPMKGHSHVYWYRQLPEEGLKFMVYLQKENIIDESGMPKERFSAEFPKEGPSILRIQQVVRGDSAAYFCASSPPNRADAFFGQGTRLTVV.

The table lists this clone with a few counts. V is TRBV5-1 and J is TRBJ1-1; 7 bases are a match to TRBD1. There are 15 residues in the CDR3. CDR1 and CDR2 from the germline V gene are SGHRS and YFSETQ. V trimming: 0 bases; J trimming: 0 bases; junction bases outside the gene matches: 2. As DNA, the CDR3 is TGCGCCAGCAGCTTGGGGGACAGTCTGAACACTGAAGCTTTCTTT. Translation gives CASSLGDSLNTEAFF.

The chain uses TRBV14 and TRBJ1-1; D gene ambiguous. The germline V and J ends were trimmed by 2 bases and 0 bases, with 7 bases remaining between them. CDR3 length: 14 amino acids. The germline V gene encodes CDR1 SGHDN and CDR2 FVKESK. This chain's CDR3 is CASSQMSMNTEAFF. The CDR3 bases are TGTGCCAGCAGCCAAATGTCCATGAACACTGAAGCTTTCTTT.

This clone has a handful of counts. This chain joins TRBV7-2 and TRBJ2-5; D is possibly TRBD2 (6 bases). The V and J ends lost 5 bases and 2 bases respectively, with 15 bases between them. The CDR3 spans 15 residues. The germline V gene encodes CDR1 SGHTA and CDR2 FQGNSA. This chain's CDR3 is CASSTHGSAQETQYF. CDR3 nucleotide sequence: TGTGCCAGCAGCACCCACGGGAGCGCGCAAGAGACCCAGTACTTC.

The chain employs TRBV14 and TRBJ2-7; possible D gene TRBD2, 6 bases. The V end was cut by 1 base, the J end by 4 bases, with 11 bases between. From germline, CDR1 is SGHDN and CDR2 FVKESK. The CDR3 is 14 residues long. CDR3 nucleotide sequence: TGTGCCAGCAGCCAAGTAGCGGAACCTTACGAGCAGTACTTC. It yields the protein CASSQVAEPYEQYF.

This rearrangement joins TRBV29-1 to TRBJ2-7, with D possibly matching TRBD2 (7 bases). Between the trimmed V and J ends, which lost 6 bases and 2 bases, there was a span of 23 bases. This CDR3 region has 16 residues. Per germline, CDR1 SQVTM and CDR2 ANQGSEA. CDR3 residues: CSVTRGGGPPPYEQYF. CDR3 in DNA: TGCAGCGTGACCAGAGGGGGGGGACCTCCCCCCTACGAGCAGTACTTC.

The CDR3 loop reads CASSPLGRGPYNEQFF. Here the CDR3 DNA reads TGTGCCAGCAGTCCACTTGGGAGGGGTCCCTACAATGAGCAGTTCTTC. V and J are TRBV28 and TRBJ2-1, with 7 bases aligning to TRBD2. Germline V gene data show CDR1 as MDHEN and CDR2 as SYDVKM. There are 16 residues in the CDR3. V lost 5 bases to trimming and J lost 2 bases; unmatched junction nucleotides: 9. The variable domain in full, completed from reference TRBV28 and TRBJ2-1, reads DVKVTQSSRYLVKRTGEKVFLECVQDMDHENMFWYRQDPGLGLRLIYFSYDVKMKEKGDIPEGYSVSREKKERFSLILESASTNQTSMYLCASSPLGRGPYNEQFFGPGTRLTVL.